This is a list of T cell receptor beta chains from one sample in a study of blood T cell repertoires in COVID-19. Sequencing used immunoSEQ multiplex PCR; TCRdb keeps in-frame clones, though not all of them. The sample has hundreds of thousands of clones, about 91% seen once. Sequencing was performed on PBMCs or T cells enriched from blood (not recorded which). Receptors were obtained from a woman younger than 35 who had recovered from COVID-19. Both conserved end residues are part of each CDR3. The D gene is left open where the match is weak. Not every row has a clone size; where given, it reads once, few, many or a size class.

>.|.|TRBJ1-1|TRBV20-1
CRGGSTEAFF
TGCAGAGGCGGGAGCACTGAAGCTTTCTTT
>.|.|TRBJ1-3|TRBV10-3
CAISAAVLPGNTIYF
TGTGCCATCAGTGCCGCGGTTTTACCTGGAAACACCATATATTTT
>.|TRBD1|TRBJ2-1|TRBV6-2/TRBV6-3
CASSHKYRGRLNEQFF
TGTGCCAGCAGTCACAAATACAGGGGTCGTTTGAATGAGCAGTTCTTC
>.|.|TRBJ2-2|TRBV9
CASSGGLNTGELFF
TGTGCCAGCAGCGGGGGGCTTAACACCGGGGAGCTGTTTTTT
>.|.|TRBJ1-1|TRBV14
CASSQTRGTEAFF
TGTGCCAGCAGCCAGACAAGGGGCACTGAAGCTTTCTTT
>.|TRBD2|TRBJ2-7|TRBV15
CATSRWGLAGENEQYF
TGTGCCACCAGCAGGTGGGGACTAGCGGGGGAGAACGAGCAGTACTTC
>.|TRBD2|TRBJ2-2|TRBV9
CASSSSPGLADTGELFF
TGTGCCAGCAGCTCTTCCCCAGGACTAGCCGACACCGGGGAGCTGTTTTTT
>.|TRBD2|TRBJ2-7|TRBV19
CASSSAGGPYEQYF
TGTGCCAGTAGTAGCGCGGGAGGGCCCTACGAGCAGTACTTC
>.|TRBD2|TRBJ2-5|TRBV5-1
CASSPLASGGKETQYF
TGCGCCAGCAGCCCCTTGGCTAGCGGGGGGAAAGAGACCCAGTACTTC
>.|TRBD2|TRBJ2-1|TRBV9
CASSGIAGGTYNEQFF
TGTGCCAGCAGCGGAATAGCGGGGGGTACCTACAATGAGCAGTTCTTC
>.|TRBD2|TRBJ2-7|TRBV3-1/TRBV3-2
CASSQDETSSGRYEQYF
TGTGCCAGCAGCCAAGATGAGACTAGCAGCGGTCGGTACGAGCAGTACTTC
>few|TRBD2|TRBJ2-7|TRBV10-3
CAISLTSGPGGSYEQYF
TGTGCCATCAGTCTTACTAGCGGTCCCGGAGGTTCCTACGAGCAGTACTTC
>.|TRBD1|TRBJ2-4|TRBV28
CASRDRVAKNIQYF
TGTGCCAGCAGAGACAGGGTGGCCAAAAACATTCAGTACTTC
>.|TRBD1|TRBJ2-7|TRBV9
CASSGAGGAYEQYF
TGTGCCAGCAGCGGAGCAGGGGGCGCGTACGAGCAGTACTTC
>.|.|TRBJ1-2|TRBV6-2/TRBV6-3
CASSYHLDYGYTF
TGTGCCAGCAGTTATCATCTAGACTATGGCTACACCTTC
>.|TRBD2|TRBJ2-7|TRBV3-1/TRBV3-2
CASSPPWSGRAWDSYEQYF
TGTGCCAGCAGCCCTCCGTGGAGCGGGAGGGCCTGGGACTCCTACGAGCAGTACTTC
>.|.|TRBJ2-2|TRBV11-1
CASRVDRRNTGELFF
TGTGCCAGCAGGGTAGACAGACGAAACACCGGGGAGCTGTTTTTT